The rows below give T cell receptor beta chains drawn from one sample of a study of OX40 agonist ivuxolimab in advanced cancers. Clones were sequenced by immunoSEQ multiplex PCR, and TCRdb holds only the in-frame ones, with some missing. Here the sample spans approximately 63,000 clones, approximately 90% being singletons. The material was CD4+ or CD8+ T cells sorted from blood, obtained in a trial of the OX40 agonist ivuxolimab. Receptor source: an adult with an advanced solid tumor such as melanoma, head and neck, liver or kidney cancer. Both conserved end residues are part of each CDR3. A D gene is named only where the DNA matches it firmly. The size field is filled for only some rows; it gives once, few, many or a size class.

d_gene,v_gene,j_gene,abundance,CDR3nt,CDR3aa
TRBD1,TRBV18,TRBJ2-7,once,TGTGCCAGCTCCCCCGGGACAGGGGTCTACGAGCAGTACTTC,CASSPGTGVYEQYF
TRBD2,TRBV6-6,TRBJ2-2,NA,TGTGCCAGCAGTTACTCGGCGGGAGGGCCCACCGGGGAGCTGTTTTTT,CASSYSAGGPTGELFF
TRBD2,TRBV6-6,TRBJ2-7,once,TGTGCCAGCAGTTACTCGGCGGGAGGGCGGGACGAGCAGTACTTC,CASSYSAGGRDEQYF
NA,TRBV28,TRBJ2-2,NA,TGTGCCAGCAGTCCCGGACAGAACACCGGGGAGCTGTTTTTT,CASSPGQNTGELFF
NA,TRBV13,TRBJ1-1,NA,TGTGCCAGCAGACCCGGGGAGTTTATGAACACTGAAGCTTTCTTT,CASRPGEFMNTEAFF
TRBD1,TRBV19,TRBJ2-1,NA,TGTGCCAGTAGTTACACAGGGGACTCCTACAATGAGCAGTTCTTC,CASSYTGDSYNEQFF
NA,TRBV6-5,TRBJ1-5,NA,TGTGCCAGCAGCTTTCACAGGGAAAGTCAGCCCCAGCATTTT,CASSFHRESQPQHF
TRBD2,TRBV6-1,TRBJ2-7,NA,TGTGCCAGCAGTGTGGAGCGGGGGGGATCCTACGAGCAGTACTTC,CASSVERGGSYEQYF
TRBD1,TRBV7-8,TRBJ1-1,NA,TGTGCCAGCAGCTTAGTGGGGACAGGGAACACTGAAGCTTTCTTT,CASSLVGTGNTEAFF
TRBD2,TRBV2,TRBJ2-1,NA,TGTGCCAGCAGCCCCCTAGCGGGAGACTACAATGAGCAGTTCTTC,CASSPLAGDYNEQFF
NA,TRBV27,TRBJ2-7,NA,TGTGCCAGCAGTTTATCGGGCAGCTACTACGAGCAGTACTTC,CASSLSGSYYEQYF
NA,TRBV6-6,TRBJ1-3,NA,TGTGCCAGCAGTGACCAGGGGAACACCATATATTTT,CASSDQGNTIYF
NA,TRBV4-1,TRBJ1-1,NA,TGCGCCAGCAGCCAACCCAGCGGGCCCTTGAACACTGAAGCTTTCTTT,CASSQPSGPLNTEAFF
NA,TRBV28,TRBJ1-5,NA,TGTGCCAGCAGTGTGAGGGCTCTACTGAGAAATCAGCCCCAGCATTTT,CASSVRALLRNQPQHF
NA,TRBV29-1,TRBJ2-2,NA,TGCAGCGTTGAGGCAACCCGAGTCACCGGGGAGCTGTTTTTT,CSVEATRVTGELFF
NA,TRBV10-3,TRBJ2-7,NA,TGTGCCATCGCCGACAGCCGATACTCCTACGAGCAGTACTTC,CAIADSRYSYEQYF
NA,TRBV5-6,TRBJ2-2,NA,TGTGCCAGCAGCCCTTTGGGGAACACCGGGGAGCTGTTTTTT,CASSPLGNTGELFF
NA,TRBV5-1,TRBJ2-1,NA,TGCGCCAGCAGCTTGGGACTTTACAATGAGCAGTTCTTC,CASSLGLYNEQFF
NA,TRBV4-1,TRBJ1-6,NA,TGCGCCAGCAGCCGAGACAGCAGCTCCTATAATTCACCCCTCCACTTT,CASSRDSSSYNSPLHF
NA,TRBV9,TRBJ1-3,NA,TGTGCCAGCAGCCTTGCCTCTGGAAACACCATATATTTT,CASSLASGNTIYF
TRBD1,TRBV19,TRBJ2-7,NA,TGTGCCAGTAGTATAGTGGGGACAGGGGCCTACGAGCAGTACTTC,CASSIVGTGAYEQYF
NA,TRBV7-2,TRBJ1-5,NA,TGTGCCAGCAGCTTAGATTTTGGAGGTCAGCCCCAGCATTTT,CASSLDFGGQPQHF
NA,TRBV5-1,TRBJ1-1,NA,TGCGCCAGCAGCTTGGAAGAGGATGAAGCTTTCTTT,CASSLEEDEAFF
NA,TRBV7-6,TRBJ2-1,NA,TGTGCCAGCAGCCTCCTTCCTTTATTAGATGAGCAGTTCTTC,CASSLLPLLDEQFF
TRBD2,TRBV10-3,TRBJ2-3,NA,TGTGCCATCAGGCCCTCATACCTAGCGGGGCGCACAGATACGCAGTATTTT,CAIRPSYLAGRTDTQYF
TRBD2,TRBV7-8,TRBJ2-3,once,TGTGCCAGCAGCGACCGACTAGCGGGAGGGCCGTGGTCGACAGATACGCAGTATTTT,CASSDRLAGGPWSTDTQYF
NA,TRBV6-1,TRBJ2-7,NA,TGTGCCAGCAGCCTAAGCTCCTACGAGCAGTACTTC,CASSLSSYEQYF
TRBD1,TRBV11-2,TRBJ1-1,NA,TGTGCCAGCAGCTCCCGAGCCGGGACAGGGGCCACTGAAGCTTTCTTT,CASSSRAGTGATEAFF
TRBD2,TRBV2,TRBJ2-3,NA,TGTGCCAGCAGTCTCCCCGCGACTAGCGGCAGCACAGATACGCAGTATTTT,CASSLPATSGSTDTQYF
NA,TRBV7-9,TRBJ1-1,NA,TGTGCCAGCAGCTCGGCGGGTGAAGCTTTCTTT,CASSSAGEAFF
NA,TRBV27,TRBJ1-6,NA,TGTGCCAGCACCAAGGGCTCCCCCTCCTATAATTCACCCCTCCACTTT,CASTKGSPSYNSPLHF
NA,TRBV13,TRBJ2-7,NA,TGTGCCAGCAGCTTAGGGCAGGGTCCCAACGAGCAGTACTTC,CASSLGQGPNEQYF
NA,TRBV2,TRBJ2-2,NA,TGTGCCAGCAGCGGATCTTTACAGGGTTCCACCGGGGAGCTGTTTTTT,CASSGSLQGSTGELFF
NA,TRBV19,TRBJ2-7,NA,TGTGCCAGTAGTATGCGGGGAAGTTACGAGCAGTACTTC,CASSMRGSYEQYF
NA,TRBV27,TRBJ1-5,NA,TGTGCCAGCAGTTTTTCGGGGTTGGAGCAGCCCCAGCATTTT,CASSFSGLEQPQHF
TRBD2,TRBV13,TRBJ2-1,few,TGTGCCAGCAGCTACGGACTAGCGGGGAACAATGAGCAGTTCTTC,CASSYGLAGNNEQFF
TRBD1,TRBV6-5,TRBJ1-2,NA,TGTGCCAGCAGTTACTGGACAGGGCTAACTAACTATGGCTACACCTTC,CASSYWTGLTNYGYTF
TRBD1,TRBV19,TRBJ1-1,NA,TGTGCCAGTACTAATCTACCCGGGACAGGGTTAAGGGCTGAAGCTTTCTTT,CASTNLPGTGLRAEAFF
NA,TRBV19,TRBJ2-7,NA,TGTGCCAGTAGTATGACCGGGGCCCCCTACGAGCAGTACTTC,CASSMTGAPYEQYF
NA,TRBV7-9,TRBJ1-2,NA,TGTGCCAGCAGCCTACAGGGTAACTATGGCTACACCTTC,CASSLQGNYGYTF
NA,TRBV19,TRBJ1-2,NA,TGTGCCAGTACCATGCAGGGTCTGGACTATGGCTACACCTTC,CASTMQGLDYGYTF
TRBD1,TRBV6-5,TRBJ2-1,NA,TGTGCCAGCACCCCAATACAGGGGACTGAGCAGTTCTTC,CASTPIQGTEQFF
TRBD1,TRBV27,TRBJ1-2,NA,TGTGCCAGCAGCCCCTCGGACAGGGAGGATGGCTACACCTTC,CASSPSDREDGYTF
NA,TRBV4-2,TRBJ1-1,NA,TGTGCCAGCAGCCAAGGAAGGGGCATGAACACTGAAGCTTTCTTT,CASSQGRGMNTEAFF
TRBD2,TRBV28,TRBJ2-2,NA,TGTGCCAGCAGTGTCGGGAGGGCCGCCGGGGAGCTGTTTTTT,CASSVGRAAGELFF
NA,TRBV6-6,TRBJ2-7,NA,TGTGCCAGCAGTTCCCCCGACCTAAGACACTCCTACGAGCAGTACTTC,CASSSPDLRHSYEQYF
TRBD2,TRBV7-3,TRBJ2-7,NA,TGTGCCAGCAGCTTAACGGCGGGAGATAGGGGCTACGAGCAGTACTTC,CASSLTAGDRGYEQYF
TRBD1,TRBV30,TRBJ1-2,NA,TGTGCCTGGAGTGTACCCTCTAAATTCAGGGGGCATAACTATGGCTACACCTTC,CAWSVPSKFRGHNYGYTF